This TCR beta chain was identified during a study of blood T cells in healthy people across ages. No fewer than 5 micrograms of total RNA were isolated from every sample. Only one count was recorded for this clonotype. The antigen is undetermined. Trimming removed 4 bases from V and 10 bases from J, with 17 bases in between. The CDR3 extends over 13 amino acids. Germline CDR1 and CDR2: DFQATT and SNEGSKA (reference sequence). Primers used in a second PCR of about 7 to 12 cycles were a sample-barcoded 5' primer and a J-beta primer mix. TCRdb re-analysed the 5' RACE reads in MiXCR, keeping a single row per CDR3 protein. The repertoire holds 600,000 to 1,000,000 distinct CDR3 sequences, with 58% as singletons. The study, taken as a whole, reports: Roughly linear age-related decline in beta diversity appeared, significant by age approximately 43. Samples with more naive T cells showed higher observed beta diversity. Leaving the PBMCs unsorted stopped any conclusive comparison of naive versus antigen-experienced cells.

The sequence came from a man between 25 and 39 years old in good health. This chain joins TRBV20-1 and TRBJ2-4; maybe TRBD2 (5 bases). Sequenced: blood. The CDR3 sequence is CSANIGGLGIQYF. CDR3 in DNA: TGCAGTGCTAATATCGGAGGTCTGGGTATTCAGTACTTC.